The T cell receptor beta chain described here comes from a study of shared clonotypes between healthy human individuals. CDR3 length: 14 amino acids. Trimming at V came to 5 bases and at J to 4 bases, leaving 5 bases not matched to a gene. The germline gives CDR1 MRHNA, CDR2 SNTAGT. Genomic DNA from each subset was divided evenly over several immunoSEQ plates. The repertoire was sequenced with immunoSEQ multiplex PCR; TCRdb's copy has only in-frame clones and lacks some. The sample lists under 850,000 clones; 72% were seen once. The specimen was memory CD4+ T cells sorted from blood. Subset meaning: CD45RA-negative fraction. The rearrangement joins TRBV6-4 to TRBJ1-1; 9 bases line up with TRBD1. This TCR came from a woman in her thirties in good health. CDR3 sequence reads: CASSPGQGFTEAFF. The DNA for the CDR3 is TGTGCCAGCAGTCCGGGACAGGGATTCACTGAAGCTTTCTTT.